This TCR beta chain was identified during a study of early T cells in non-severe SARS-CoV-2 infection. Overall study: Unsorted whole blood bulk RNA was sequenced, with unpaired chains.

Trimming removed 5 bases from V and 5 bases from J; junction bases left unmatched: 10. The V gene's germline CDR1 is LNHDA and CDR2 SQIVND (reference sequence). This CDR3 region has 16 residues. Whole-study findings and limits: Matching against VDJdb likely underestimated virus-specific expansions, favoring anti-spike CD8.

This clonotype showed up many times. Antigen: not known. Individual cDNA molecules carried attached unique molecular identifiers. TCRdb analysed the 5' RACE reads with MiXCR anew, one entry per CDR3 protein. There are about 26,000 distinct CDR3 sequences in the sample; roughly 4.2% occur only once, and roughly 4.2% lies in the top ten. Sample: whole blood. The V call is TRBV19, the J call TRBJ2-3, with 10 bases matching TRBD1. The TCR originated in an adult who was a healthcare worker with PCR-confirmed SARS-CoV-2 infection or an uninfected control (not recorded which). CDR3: CASSPRGQGLGDTQYF. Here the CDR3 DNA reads TGTGCCAGTAGTCCCCGGGGACAGGGGCTGGGAGATACGCAGTATTTT.